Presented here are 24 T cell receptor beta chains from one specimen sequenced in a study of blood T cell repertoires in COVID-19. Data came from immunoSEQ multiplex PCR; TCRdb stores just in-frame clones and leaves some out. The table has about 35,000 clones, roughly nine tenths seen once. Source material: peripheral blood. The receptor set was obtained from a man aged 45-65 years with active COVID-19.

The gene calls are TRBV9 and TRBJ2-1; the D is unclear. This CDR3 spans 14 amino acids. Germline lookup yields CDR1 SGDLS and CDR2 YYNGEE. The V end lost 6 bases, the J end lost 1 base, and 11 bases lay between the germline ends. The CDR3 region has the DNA TGTGCCAGCACTCCCGCCGGGTCCTACAATGAGCAGTTCTTC. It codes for CASTPAGSYNEQFF. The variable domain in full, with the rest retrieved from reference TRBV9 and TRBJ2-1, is DSGVTQTPKHLITATGQRVTLRCSPRSGDLSVYWYQQSLDQGLQFLIQYYNGEERAKGNILERFSAQQFPDLHSELNLSSLELGDSALYFCASTPAGSYNEQFFGPGTRLTVL.

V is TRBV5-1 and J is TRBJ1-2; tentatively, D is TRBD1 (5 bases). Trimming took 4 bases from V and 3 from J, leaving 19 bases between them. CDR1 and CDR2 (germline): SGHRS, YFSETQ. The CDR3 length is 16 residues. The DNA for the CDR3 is TGCGCCAGCAGCCCCTTTGCGGGGACTCCTTACTATGGCTACACCTTC. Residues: CASSPFAGTPYYGYTF.

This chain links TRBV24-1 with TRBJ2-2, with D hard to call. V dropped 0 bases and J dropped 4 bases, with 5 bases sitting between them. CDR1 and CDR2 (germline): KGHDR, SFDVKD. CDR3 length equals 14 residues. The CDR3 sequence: CATSDLRGTGELFF. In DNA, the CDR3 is TGTGCCACCAGTGATTTGCGAGGCACCGGGGAGCTGTTTTTT.

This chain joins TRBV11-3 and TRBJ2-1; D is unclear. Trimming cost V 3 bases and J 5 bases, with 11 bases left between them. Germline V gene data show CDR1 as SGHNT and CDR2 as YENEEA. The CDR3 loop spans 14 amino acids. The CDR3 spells CASSFEGADNEQFF. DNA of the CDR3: TGTGCCAGCAGCTTCGAAGGCGCGGACAATGAGCAGTTCTTC.

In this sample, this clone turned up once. CDR3 sequence reads: CASSLEREGEQYF. The CDR3 DNA follows: TGTGCCAGCAGCTTAGAAAGGGAGGGCGAGCAGTACTTC. The V and J genes are TRBV7-3 and TRBJ2-7; 7 bases agree with TRBD2. V gave up 2 bases and J gave up 6 bases; unmatched junction bases: 4. From germline, CDR1 is SGHTA and CDR2 FQGTGA. This CDR3 has 13 amino acids.

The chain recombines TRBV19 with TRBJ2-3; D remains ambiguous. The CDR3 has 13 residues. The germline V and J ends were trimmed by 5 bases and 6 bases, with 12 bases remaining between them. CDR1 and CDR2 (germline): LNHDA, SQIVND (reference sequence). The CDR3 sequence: CASSRQALDTQYF. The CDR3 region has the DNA TGTGCCAGTAGTCGGCAGGCTTTGGATACGCAGTATTTT.

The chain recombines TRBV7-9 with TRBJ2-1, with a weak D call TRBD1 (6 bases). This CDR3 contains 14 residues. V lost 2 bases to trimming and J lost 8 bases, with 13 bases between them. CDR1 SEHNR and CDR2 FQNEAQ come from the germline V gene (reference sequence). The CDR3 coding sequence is TGTGCCAGCAGCTTAACACTGGGGGCAGATGAGCAGTTCTTC. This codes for CASSLTLGADEQFF.

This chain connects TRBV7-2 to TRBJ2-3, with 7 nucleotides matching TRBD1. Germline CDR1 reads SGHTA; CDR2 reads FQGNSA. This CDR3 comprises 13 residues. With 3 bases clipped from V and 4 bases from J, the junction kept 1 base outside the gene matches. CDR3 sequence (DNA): TGTGCCAGCAGCTTCACAGGGGCAGATACGCAGTATTTT. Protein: CASSFTGADTQYF. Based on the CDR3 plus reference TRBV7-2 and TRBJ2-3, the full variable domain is GAGVSQSPSNKVTEKGKDVELRCDPISGHTALYWYRQSLGQGLEFLIYFQGNSAPDKSGLPSDRFSAERTGGSVSTLTIQRTQQEDSAVYLCASSFTGADTQYFGPGTRLTVL.

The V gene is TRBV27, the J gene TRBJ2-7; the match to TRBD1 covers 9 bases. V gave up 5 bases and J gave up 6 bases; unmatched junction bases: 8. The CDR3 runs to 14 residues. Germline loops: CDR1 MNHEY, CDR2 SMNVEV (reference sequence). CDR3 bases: TGTGCCAGCAGTCGGGACAGGGAGACTAGCGAGCAGTACTTC. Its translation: CASSRDRETSEQYF.

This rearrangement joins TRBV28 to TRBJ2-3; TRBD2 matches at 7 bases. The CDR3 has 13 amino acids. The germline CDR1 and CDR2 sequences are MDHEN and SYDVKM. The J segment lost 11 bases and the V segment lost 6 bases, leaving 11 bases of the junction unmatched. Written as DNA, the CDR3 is TGTGCCAGCAGCCCCCAGTGGGAGGGAGGGCAGTATTTT. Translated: CASSPQWEGGQYF.

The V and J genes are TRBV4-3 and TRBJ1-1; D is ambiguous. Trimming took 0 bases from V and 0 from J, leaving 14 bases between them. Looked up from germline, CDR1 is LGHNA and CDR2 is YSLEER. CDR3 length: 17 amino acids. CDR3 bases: TGCGCCAGCAGCCAAGATATTTACGGAGGGATGAACACTGAAGCTTTCTTT. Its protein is CASSQDIYGGMNTEAFF.

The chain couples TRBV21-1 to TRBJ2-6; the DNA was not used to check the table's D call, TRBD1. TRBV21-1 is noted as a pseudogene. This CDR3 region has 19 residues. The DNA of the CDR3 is TGTGCCAGCAGCAAAGGTGGGCCGGTTCCGCCCTCTGGGGCCAACGTCCTGACTTTC. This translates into CASSKGGPVPPSGANVLTF.

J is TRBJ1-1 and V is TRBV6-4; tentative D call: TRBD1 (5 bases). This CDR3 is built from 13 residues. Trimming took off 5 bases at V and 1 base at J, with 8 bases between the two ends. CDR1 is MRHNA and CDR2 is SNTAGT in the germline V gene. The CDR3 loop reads CASSYTGNTEAFF. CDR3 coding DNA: TGTGCCAGCAGTTATACAGGGAACACTGAAGCTTTCTTT.

The CDR3 region has the DNA TGCAGTGCTAAACAGGGGGATGGCTACACCTTC. This translates into CSAKQGDGYTF. This chain uses TRBV20-1 with TRBJ1-2, with 8 nucleotides matching TRBD1. The CDR3 is 11 residues long. CDR1 is DFQATT and CDR2 is SNEGSKA in the germline V gene (reference sequence). The V gene end was trimmed by 4 bases and the J gene end by 6 bases; junction bases not matched to a gene: 1.

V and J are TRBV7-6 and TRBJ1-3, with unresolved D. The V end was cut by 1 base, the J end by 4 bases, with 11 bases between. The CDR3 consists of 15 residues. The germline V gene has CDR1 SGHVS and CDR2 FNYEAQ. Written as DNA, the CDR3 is TGTGCCAGCAGCTTAGATTTCCCTCCGGGAAACACCATATATTTT. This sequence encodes CASSLDFPPGNTIYF.

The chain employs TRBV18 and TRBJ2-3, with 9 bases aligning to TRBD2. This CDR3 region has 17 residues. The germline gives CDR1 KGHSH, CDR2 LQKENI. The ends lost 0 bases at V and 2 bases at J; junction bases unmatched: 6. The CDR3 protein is CASSPPGKREATDTQYF. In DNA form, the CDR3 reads TGTGCCAGCTCACCACCAGGAAAGCGGGAGGCCACAGATACGCAGTATTTT.

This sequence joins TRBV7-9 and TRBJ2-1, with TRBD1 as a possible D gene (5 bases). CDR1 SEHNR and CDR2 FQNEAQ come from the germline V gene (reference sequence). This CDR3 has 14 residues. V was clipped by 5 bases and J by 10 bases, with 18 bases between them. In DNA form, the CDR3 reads TGTGCCAGCAGCGTTAACCCATCAGGGTACGAGCAGTTCTTC. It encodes CASSVNPSGYEQFF.

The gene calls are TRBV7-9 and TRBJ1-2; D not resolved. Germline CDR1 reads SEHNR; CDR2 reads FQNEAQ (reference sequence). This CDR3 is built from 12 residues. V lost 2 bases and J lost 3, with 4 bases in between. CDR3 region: CASSLTDYGYTF. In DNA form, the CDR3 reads TGTGCCAGCAGCTTAACAGACTATGGCTACACCTTC.

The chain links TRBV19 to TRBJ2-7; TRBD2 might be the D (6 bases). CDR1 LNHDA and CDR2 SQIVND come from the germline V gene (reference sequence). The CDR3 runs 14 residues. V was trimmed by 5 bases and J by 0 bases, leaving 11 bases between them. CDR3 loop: CASSVGSGSYEQYF. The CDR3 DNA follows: TGTGCCAGTAGTGTGGGTAGCGGCTCCTACGAGCAGTACTTC. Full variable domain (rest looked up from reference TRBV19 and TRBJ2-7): DGGITQSPKYLFRKEGQNVTLSCEQNLNHDAMYWYRQDPGQGLRLIYYSQIVNDFQKGDIAEGYSVSREKKESFPLTVTSAQKNPTAFYLCASSVGSGSYEQYFGPGTRLTVT.

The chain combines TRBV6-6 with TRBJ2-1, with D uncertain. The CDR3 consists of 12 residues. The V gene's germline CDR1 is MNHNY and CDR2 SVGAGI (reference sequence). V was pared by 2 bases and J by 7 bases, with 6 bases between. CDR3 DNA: TGTGCCAGCAGTTACCCTCGGAATGAGCAGTTCTTC. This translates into CASSYPRNEQFF.

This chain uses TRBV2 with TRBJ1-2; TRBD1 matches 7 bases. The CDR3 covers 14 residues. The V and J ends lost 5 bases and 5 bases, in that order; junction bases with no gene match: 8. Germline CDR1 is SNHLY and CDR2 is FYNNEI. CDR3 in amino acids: CASSPTDREYGYTF. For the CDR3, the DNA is TGTGCCAGCAGTCCGACAGACAGGGAGTATGGCTACACCTTC.

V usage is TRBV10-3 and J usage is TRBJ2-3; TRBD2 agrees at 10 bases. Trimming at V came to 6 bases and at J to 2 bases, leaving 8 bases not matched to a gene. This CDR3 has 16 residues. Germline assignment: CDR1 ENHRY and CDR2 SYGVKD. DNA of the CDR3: TGTGCCATCAGACAGGGACTAGCGCAGTTCACAGATACGCAGTATTTT. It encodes CAIRQGLAQFTDTQYF.

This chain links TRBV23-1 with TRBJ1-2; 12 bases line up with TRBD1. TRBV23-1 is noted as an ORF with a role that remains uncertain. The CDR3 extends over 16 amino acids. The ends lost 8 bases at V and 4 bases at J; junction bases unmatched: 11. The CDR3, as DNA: TGCGCCAGCGGCAACCGGGACAGGGGGCTCGCCTATGGCTACACCTTC. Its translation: CASGNRDRGLAYGYTF.

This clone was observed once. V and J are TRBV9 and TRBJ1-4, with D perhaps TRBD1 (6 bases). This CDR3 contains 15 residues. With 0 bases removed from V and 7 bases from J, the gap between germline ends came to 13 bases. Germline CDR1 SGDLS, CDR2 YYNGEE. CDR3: CASSVAAQGTEKLFF. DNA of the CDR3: TGTGCCAGCAGCGTAGCTGCACAGGGCACTGAAAAACTGTTTTTT.